This record concerns one T cell receptor beta chain sequence. An input of about 0.5 to 1 ug of RNA was subjected to reverse transcription using random hexamers. MiXCR was run by TCRdb on the immunoSEQ multiplex PCR reads, yielding one entry per CDR3 protein. Seen here are some 400,000 distinct CDR3 sequences, approximately 85% observed once, and the top ten hold 0.09% to 0.15%. The record originates from a study of CD8 T cells in Susac syndrome. Trimming left V 7 bases short and J 3 bases short, with 12 bases between. The CDR3 is made up of 14 amino acids. Germline V gene lookup returns CDR1 MNHEY and CDR2 SMNVEV (reference sequence).

This sequence was found in a human donor with multiple sclerosis. This chain connects TRBV27 to TRBJ2-2; maybe TRBD1 (6 bases). Material for sequencing was CD8+ T cells from PBMCs. The CDR3 nucleotides are TGTGCCAGCACTACAGGGTTGTACACCGGGGAGCTGTTTTTT. Its translation is CASTTGLYTGELFF.